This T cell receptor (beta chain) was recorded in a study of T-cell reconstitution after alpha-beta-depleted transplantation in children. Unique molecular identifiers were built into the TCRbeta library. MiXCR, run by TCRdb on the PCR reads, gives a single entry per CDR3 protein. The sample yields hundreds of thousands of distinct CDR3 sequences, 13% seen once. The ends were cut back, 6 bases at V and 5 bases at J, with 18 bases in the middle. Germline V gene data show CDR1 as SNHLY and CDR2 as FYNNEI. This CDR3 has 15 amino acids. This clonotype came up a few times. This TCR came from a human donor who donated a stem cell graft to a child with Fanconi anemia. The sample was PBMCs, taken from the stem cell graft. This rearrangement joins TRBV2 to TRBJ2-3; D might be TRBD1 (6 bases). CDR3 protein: CASRRRGASGDTQYF. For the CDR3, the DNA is TGTGCCAGCAGACGCAGGGGCGCAAGTGGAGATACGCAGTATTTT. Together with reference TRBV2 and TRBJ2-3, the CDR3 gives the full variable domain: EPEVTQTPSHQVTQMGQEVILRCVPISNHLYFYWYRQILGQKVEFLVSFYNNEISEKSEIFDDQFSVERPDGSNFTLKIRSTKLEDSAMYFCASRRRGASGDTQYFGPGTRLTVL.